This T cell receptor (beta chain) emerged from a study of T cell repertoires in ileal Crohn's disease. Method: immunoSEQ multiplex PCR; TCRdb's copy keeps in-frame clones and lacks some. This repertoire shows about 7,200 clones, 70% to 75% found once; its top ten account for roughly 9.5%. The sample's time point: proximal margin of the surgical specimen (macroscopically non-inflamed). The CDR3 is made up of 17 amino acids. Between the trimmed V and J ends, which lost 4 bases and 2 bases, there was a span of 20 bases. CDR1 and CDR2 from the germline V gene are SGHRS and YFSETQ. Concerning this clone: The antigen is undetermined.

Overall study results and limits: Endoscopic recurrence occurred in every patient whose clonality exceeded 26.8%.

Sequencing was carried out using ileal tissue. The rearrangement joins TRBV5-1 to TRBJ2-3; D gene uncertain. This receptor was obtained from an adult with Crohn's disease. CDR3 DNA: TGCGCCAGCAGCCTGGACCCCTACCCGGCACTCACAGATACGCAGTATTTT. This sequence encodes CASSLDPYPALTDTQYF.